The TCR beta chain described here comes from a study of blood T cell repertoires in COVID-19. Study details: Italy, Spain and the United States were the sources of the convalescent and acute COVID-19 samples.

Germline V gives CDR1 LNHDA, CDR2 SQIVND (reference sequence). V lost 3 bases, J lost 4 bases, and 3 bases stayed unmatched. CDR3 length equals 14 residues. Per the study methods: Reference gene primer amplification in the assay estimated nucleated cell counts. Data came from immunoSEQ multiplex PCR; TCRdb stores just in-frame clones and leaves some out. The V and J calls and clone size were taken over from that table, and D and trimming were inferred from the DNA. The sample shows 53,000 or so clones, 70% to 90% of them seen only once. The TCR was taken from an elderly man with acute or convalescent COVID-19. The genes are TRBV19 and TRBJ1-1; TRBD1 aligns across 9 bases. Sequencing input: peripheral blood. The CDR3 is CASSMRTGVTEAFF. Written as DNA, the CDR3 is TGTGCCAGTAGTATGAGGACAGGGGTCACTGAAGCTTTCTTT.